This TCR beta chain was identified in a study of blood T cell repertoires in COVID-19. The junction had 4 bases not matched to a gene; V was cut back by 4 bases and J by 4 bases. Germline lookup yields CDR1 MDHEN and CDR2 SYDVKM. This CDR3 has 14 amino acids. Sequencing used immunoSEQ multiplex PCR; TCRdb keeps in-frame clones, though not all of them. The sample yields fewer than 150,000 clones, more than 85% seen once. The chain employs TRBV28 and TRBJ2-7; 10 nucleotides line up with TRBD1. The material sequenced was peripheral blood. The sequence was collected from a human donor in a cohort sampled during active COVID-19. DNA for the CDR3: TGTGCCAGCAGTTCGACAGGGGGCAGTTACGAGCAGTACTTC. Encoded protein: CASSSTGGSYEQYF.